The TCR beta chain under discussion was sequenced for a study of cytomegalovirus exposure and HLA in healthy donors. The data were produced by immunoSEQ multiplex PCR, yet TCRdb's version contains in-frame clones alone and is incomplete. Of some 90,000 clones in the sample, approximately 96% were seen once. V shed 0 bases and J shed 7 bases, with 9 bases lying between them. CDR1 and CDR2 (germline): LNHNV, YYDKDF (reference sequence). The CDR3 totals 13 residues. Sequenced sample: PBMCs. The chain joins TRBV15 to TRBJ1-2; D is uncertain. The sequence came from a young man in good health and CMV-seronegative. This chain's CDR3 is CATSRDLAVGYTF. CDR3 bases: TGTGCCACCAGCAGAGATCTAGCGGTTGGCTACACCTTC.